These 26 T cell receptor beta chains originate from one sample sequenced in a study of cytomegalovirus exposure and HLA in healthy donors. The primer mix had 60 Vbeta and 13 Jbeta primers. Repertoires were generated with immunoSEQ multiplex PCR, while TCRdb's copy carries only in-frame clones and drops some. The sample includes under 150,000 clones, approximately 80% of them seen just once. Sequencing input: PBMCs. These receptor sequences come from a woman between 50 and 59 years old in good health and CMV-seropositive.

This chain links TRBV19 with TRBJ2-6; D uncertain. In germline, CDR1 is LNHDA, CDR2 SQIVND (reference sequence). The CDR3 length is 15 residues. V was clipped by 3 bases and J by 0 bases, with 6 bases between them. CDR3 DNA sequence: TGTGCCAGTAGTATCACAGCCTCTGGGGCCAACGTCCTGACTTTC. Amino acid sequence: CASSITASGANVLTF.

This clone showed up just once. This chain uses TRBV19 with TRBJ2-7; D ambiguous. Germline CDR1 is LNHDA and CDR2 is SQIVND (reference sequence). The CDR3 has 11 amino acids. V lost 4 bases and J 2 bases, leaving 3 bases between the germline ends. The chain's CDR3 is CASSTAYEQYF. CDR3 in DNA: TGTGCCAGTAGTACAGCCTACGAGCAGTACTTC.

The chain combines TRBV27 with TRBJ2-1; 9 nucleotides agree with TRBD1. The J segment lost 6 bases and the V segment lost 8 bases, leaving 5 bases of the junction unmatched. The CDR3 has 13 residues. CDR1 is MNHEY and CDR2 is SMNVEV in the germline V gene (reference sequence). The CDR3 bases are TGTGCCAGCGGGACAGGGTCGACCAATGAGCAGTTCTTC. This gives the protein CASGTGSTNEQFF.

V and J are TRBV4-3 and TRBJ1-2; D is uncertain. V lost 7 bases and J 1 base, leaving 25 bases between the germline ends. Germline V CDR1 and CDR2: LGHNA, YSLEER. This CDR3 spans 18 amino acids. CDR3 residues: CASTKTAFLAPLNYGYTF. In DNA, the CDR3 is TGCGCCAGCACCAAAACGGCCTTTTTAGCCCCCCTTAACTATGGCTACACCTTC.

CDR3 region: CASSKEAGNTIYF. As DNA, the CDR3 is TGTGCCAGCAGTAAGGAGGCTGGAAACACCATATATTTT. This chain uses TRBV25-1 with TRBJ1-3; no clear D. The length of the CDR3 is 13 residues. Trimming shortened V by 5 bases and J by 2 bases, and 7 bases separated the two germline ends. The germline V gene encodes CDR1 MGHDK and CDR2 SYGVNS.

The V gene is TRBV5-1, the J gene TRBJ2-2; D might be TRBD2 (5 bases). Germline CDR1 SGHRS, CDR2 YFSETQ. V was clipped by 3 bases and J by 7 bases, with 13 bases between them. The CDR3 loop spans 14 amino acids. CDR3 nucleotide sequence: TGCGCCAGCAGCTCCGGACCTGGGAGCGGGGAGCTGTTTTTT. Translating it yields CASSSGPGSGELFF.

The V gene is TRBV28, the J gene TRBJ2-7; 9 nucleotides line up with TRBD1. CDR3 length equals 12 residues. V trimming: 6 bases; J trimming: 3 bases; junction bases outside the gene matches: 0. Germline values: CDR1 MDHEN, CDR2 SYDVKM. CDR3 sequence (DNA): TGTGCCAGCAGGGACAGGGGCTACGAGCAGTACTTC. Residues: CASRDRGYEQYF.

J is TRBJ2-2 and V is TRBV5-1, with 15 bases that match TRBD2. The CDR3 contains 16 residues. After removal of 3 bases from V and 10 bases from J, the junction contained 7 bases not matched to a gene. Germline loops: CDR1 SGHRS, CDR2 YFSETQ. CDR3 bases: TGCGCCAGCAGCTGGCTAGGACTAGCGGGGGGGCCGGAGCTGTTTTTT. Protein sequence: CASSWLGLAGGPELFF.

The rearrangement links TRBV7-3 to TRBJ1-1; 8 bases are a match to TRBD1. Germline V gene sequence: CDR1 SGHTA, CDR2 FQGTGA. There are 15 residues in the CDR3. The V gene end was trimmed by 5 bases and the J gene end by 4 bases; junction bases not matched to a gene: 9. CDR3: CASSPLLQGGTEAFF. The DNA for the CDR3 is TGTGCCAGCAGCCCCCTGTTACAGGGGGGCACTGAAGCTTTCTTT.

This chain links TRBV6-1 with TRBJ2-5; 7 positions match TRBD1. Germline V gene sequence: CDR1 MNHNS, CDR2 SASEGT. The CDR3 totals 14 residues. The trim removed 8 bases at V and 2 bases at J, leaving 8 bases unmatched. This CDR3 is CASSQAGGQETQYF. The CDR3 DNA reads as TGTGCCAGCTCCCAAGCAGGGGGACAAGAGACCCAGTACTTC.

The chain is built from TRBV2 and TRBJ1-6; 9 positions match TRBD1. The CDR3 sequence is 15 residues long. The germline gives CDR1 SNHLY, CDR2 FYNNEI. The trim removed 2 bases at V and 7 bases at J, leaving 3 bases unmatched. The CDR3 loop reads CASSEPGQGNSPLHF. As DNA, the CDR3 is TGTGCCAGCAGTGAACCTGGACAGGGGAATTCACCCCTCCACTTT. The variable domain in full, with the rest retrieved from reference TRBV2 and TRBJ1-6, is EPEVTQTPSHQVTQMGQEVILRCVPISNHLYFYWYRQILGQKVEFLVSFYNNEISEKSEIFDDQFSVERPDGSNFTLKIRSTKLEDSAMYFCASSEPGQGNSPLHFGNGTRLTVT.

CDR3 nucleotides: TGTGCCAGCAGCGAGGACAGGGTTGGCTATGGCTACACCTTC. Encoded protein: CASSEDRVGYGYTF. The chain recombines TRBV9 with TRBJ1-2; 8 positions agree with TRBD1. CDR3 size: 14 residues. Unmatched junction bases numbered 5, after V lost 3 bases and J lost 4 bases. Germline-derived CDR1 and CDR2 are SGDLS and YYNGEE.

The rearrangement joins TRBV28 to TRBJ1-5; 9 bases line up with TRBD1. This CDR3 comprises 17 residues. V was pared by 6 bases and J by 3 bases, with 12 bases of the junction left unmatched. Germline assignment: CDR1 MDHEN and CDR2 SYDVKM. CDR3 sequence (DNA): TGTGCCAGCAGCCGCGAACAGGGGGCGGTTTACAATCAGCCCCAGCATTTT. The encoded protein is CASSREQGAVYNQPQHF.

The chain has TRBV9 and TRBJ2-2; D is uncertain. CDR1 and CDR2 (germline): SGDLS, YYNGEE. The length of the CDR3 is 15 residues. Trimming took 4 bases from V and 5 from J, leaving 15 bases between them. CDR3 nucleotides: TGTGCCAGCAGCCCACCCACTGGAGCGACCGGGGAGCTGTTTTTT. Encoded protein: CASSPPTGATGELFF.

This clone was seen only a few times. V usage is TRBV15 and J usage is TRBJ1-5, with D perhaps TRBD1 (6 bases). CDR1 is LNHNV, CDR2 YYDKDF, per germline (reference sequence). V lost 4 bases and J lost 4, with 20 bases in between. This CDR3 is built from 17 residues. CDR3 in amino acids: CATSNGGGGLRNQPQHF. The CDR3 nucleotides are TGTGCCACCAGCAATGGGGGGGGCGGGTTGAGGAATCAGCCCCAGCATTTT.

The J gene is TRBJ2-1, the V gene TRBV9; maybe TRBD1 (5 bases). From germline, CDR1 is SGDLS and CDR2 YYNGEE. Between the trimmed V and J ends, which lost 3 bases and 0 bases, there was a span of 10 bases. CDR3 length equals 15 residues. The CDR3 region has the DNA TGTGCCAGCAGCGCTACAGGTAGCTCCTACAATGAGCAGTTCTTC. Its protein product is CASSATGSSYNEQFF.

The rearrangement uses TRBV5-1 and TRBJ2-3; 10 bases map to TRBD1. The CDR3 runs 16 residues. In germline, CDR1 is SGHRS, CDR2 YFSETQ. V trimming: 0 bases; J trimming: 3 bases; junction bases outside the gene matches: 4. The CDR3 DNA follows: TGCGCCAGCAGCTTGGGACAGGGGGCGATAACAGATACGCAGTATTTT. Translation: CASSLGQGAITDTQYF.

This chain links TRBV5-8 with TRBJ1-5; 7 bases match TRBD1. Germline assignment: CDR1 SGHTS and CDR2 YDEGEE. The CDR3 contains 15 residues. V lost 7 bases, J lost 0 bases, and 7 bases stayed unmatched. The CDR3 loop reads CASSTGQNSNQPQHF. CDR3 nucleotide sequence: TGTGCCAGCTCTACGGGACAGAATAGCAATCAGCCCCAGCATTTT.

The V call is TRBV11-3, the J call TRBJ2-3; 8 nucleotides line up with TRBD1. The V and J ends lost 5 bases and 0 bases, in that order; junction bases with no gene match: 10. The CDR3 covers 17 residues. Germline loops: CDR1 SGHNT, CDR2 YENEEA. The CDR3 here is CASSPSQTGASTDTQYF. Written as DNA, the CDR3 is TGTGCCAGCAGCCCTTCCCAGACAGGGGCTAGCACAGATACGCAGTATTTT.

J is TRBJ1-6 and V is TRBV4-2; D is ambiguous. Germline CDR1 and CDR2: LGHNA and YNFKEQ. V shed 1 base and J shed 5 bases, with 9 bases lying between them. This CDR3 spans 15 amino acids. The CDR3 DNA follows: TGTGCCAGCAGCCAAGGACACGCGAATAATTCACCCCTCCACTTT. Translated, it gives CASSQGHANNSPLHF.

This chain links TRBV6-1 with TRBJ2-5; TRBD2 agrees at 8 bases. The germline V gene has CDR1 MNHNS and CDR2 SASEGT. The CDR3 has 13 amino acids. Trimming cost V 6 bases and J 1 base; bases outside gene matches: 1. CDR3 amino acids: CASRTSGQETQYF. The CDR3, as DNA: TGTGCCAGCAGAACTAGCGGCCAAGAGACCCAGTACTTC.

J is TRBJ1-2 and V is TRBV2; D remains ambiguous. V shed 7 bases and J shed 1 base, with 10 bases lying between them. This CDR3 spans 13 amino acids. Germline CDR1 reads SNHLY; CDR2 reads FYNNEI. In nucleotides, the CDR3 is TGTGCCAGCATAGGAGCCGGTAACTATGGCTACACCTTC. Its protein product is CASIGAGNYGYTF.

The V and J genes are TRBV7-9 and TRBJ2-7; D might be TRBD1 (6 bases). Germline values: CDR1 SEHNR, CDR2 FQNEAQ (reference sequence). V lost 1 base and J 0 bases, leaving 13 bases between the germline ends. The CDR3 has 16 residues. CDR3 protein: CASSLVSGTNSYEQYF. The DNA for the CDR3 is TGTGCCAGCAGCTTAGTATCCGGGACAAACTCCTACGAGCAGTACTTC. The whole variable domain, filled in from reference TRBV7-9 and TRBJ2-7, reads DTGVSQNPRHKITKRGQNVTFRCDPISEHNRLYWYRQTLGQGPEFLTYFQNEAQLEKSRLLSDRFSAERPKGSFSTLEIQRTEQGDSAMYLCASSLVSGTNSYEQYFGPGTRLTVT.

There are a few counts of this clone. This chain's CDR3 is CASSLGQGARDEQFF. CDR3 coding DNA: TGCGCCAGCAGCTTGGGACAGGGGGCTCGGGATGAGCAGTTCTTC. The chain couples TRBV5-1 to TRBJ2-1, with 10 bases aligning to TRBD1. The CDR3 runs 15 residues. The germline V gene has CDR1 SGHRS and CDR2 YFSETQ. V was clipped by 0 bases and J by 8 bases; unmatched bases: 5.

In its sample, this clone was seen a few times. The chain carries TRBV5-1 and TRBJ2-7; TRBD1 aligns across 9 bases. CDR3 length: 14 amino acids. Germline CDR1 and CDR2: SGHRS and YFSETQ. The junction had 7 bases not matched to a gene; V was cut back by 4 bases and J by 5 bases. The CDR3 coding sequence is TGCGCCAGCAGCCTGGGACAGGGAGTCGACGAGCAGTACTTC. Residues: CASSLGQGVDEQYF. Drawing the rest from reference TRBV5-1 and TRBJ2-7, the complete variable domain is KAGVTQTPRYLIKTRGQQVTLSCSPISGHRSVSWYQQTPGQGLQFLFEYFSETQRNKGNFPGRFSGRQFSNSRSEMNVSTLELGDSALYLCASSLGQGVDEQYFGPGTRLTVT.

The chain couples TRBV13 to TRBJ2-1; D may be TRBD1 (6 bases). This CDR3 has 18 residues. CDR1 is PRHDT and CDR2 is FYEKMQ in the germline V gene (reference sequence). Trimming cost V 5 bases and J 8 bases, with 28 bases left between them. Here the CDR3 reads CASSRVWAGAFSIDEQFF. CDR3 nucleotides: TGTGCCAGCAGCCGTGTCTGGGCAGGGGCCTTTTCGATTGATGAGCAGTTCTTC.